The present T cell receptor beta chain was sequenced within a study of neoadjuvant anti-PD-1 for oral cavity cancer. At the level of the study: Before surgery, most patients got three to four biweekly 3 mg/kg nivolumab doses.

Time point noted: after neoadjuvant nivolumab, at surgical resection. Patients had newly diagnosed, untreated stage II-IVA oral cavity squamous cell carcinoma. Patients had HPV-negative, locally advanced oral cavity squamous cell carcinoma. Notes on this clone: Its antigen is unknown.

Clones were read by immunoSEQ multiplex PCR, and TCRdb kept only the in-frame ones, dropping some. The repertoire holds 14,000 to 15,000 clones, with under 40% as singletons. Points from the study as a whole: Treg/Th17 ratio rose with pretreatment blood and fell with post-treatment tumor TCRbeta clonality.

This sequence was found in a person between 35 and 79 years old with oral cavity squamous cell carcinoma. The starting material was tumor tissue, obtained after nivolumab (anti-PD-1) treatment.

CDR3 protein: CASSADRGRRGNTIYF. The CDR3 DNA is TGTGCCAGCAGCGCGGACAGGGGGCGCCGGGGAAACACCATATATTTT. The rearrangement uses TRBV5-6 and TRBJ1-3; 11 bases align to TRBD1. Trimming took 4 bases from V and 4 from J; bases not matched to a gene: 7. Germline CDR1 and CDR2: SGHDT and YYEEEE. The CDR3 length is 16 residues. Using reference TRBV5-6 and TRBJ1-3 for the parts outside the CDR3, the full variable domain is DAGVTQSPTHLIKTRGQQVTLRCSPKSGHDTVSWYQQALGQGPQFIFQYYEEEERQRGNFPDRFSGHQFPNYSSELNVNALLLGDSALYLCASSADRGRRGNTIYFGEGSWLTVV.